This TCR beta chain appears in the sequencing data of a study of blood T cell repertoires in COVID-19 (dated by TCRdb to about 2020). For context, the study as a whole: The collaborator samples originated in the United States, Italy and Spain and spanned the acute and convalescent phases of COVID-19. The samples were drawn from two sources: the first 160 participants of the ongoing ImmuneRACE study, and 1,000 to 1,500 subjects contributed by 6 global collaborators. Deeply sampled blood TCRbeta repertoires from subjects exposed to, actively infected with, or recovered from COVID-19 were included in the dataset. The sample metadata nearly always contained a de-identified subject ID, COVID-19 status, age in years and sex. Where available, HLA class I and class II types were taken from metadata supplied by the sample provider and were not determined by assay-based typing. The repertoires were released in a freely available public database meant as a resource for research on the immune response to SARS-CoV-2. The material from the prospective study consisted of cDNA or gDNA derived from T cells, B-cell-depleted T cells, or PBMCs.

TCRbeta CDR3 regions were amplified from genomic DNA by means of the immunoSEQ Assay, a bias-controlled multiplex PCR. The authors' analysis ran thus. The number of nucleated cells in each sample was estimated from the amplification of reference gene primers within the assay. Sequence reads were collapsed and filtered to measure the absolute abundance of every unique TCRbeta CDR3 rearrangement. For each sample, productive Simpson clonality was calculated as the square root of Simpson's diversity index across productive rearrangements. The clones in this table, taken by TCRdb from immuneACCESS, are in-frame only. Not every clone is retained; where verified, under half of the shortfall comes from an unresolved V gene, and the cause of the rest is unknown. D and trimming come from the DNA, and the V and J calls and clone size come from that table. For this sample there are about 230,000 clones; 80% to 85% appear just once. The ten biggest clones cover less than 5.5% of the sample.

Each collaborating institution followed its own protocols to collect whole blood in K2EDTA tubes. For TCRbeta analysis, collaborators shipped samples as frozen whole blood, isolated PBMCs, or DNA extracted from either of those sample types. To note about this clone: Its antigen is currently not known. Nothing much larger sits one base from this clone, and base qualities are not available.

At the junction V is shortened by 4 bases and J by 4 bases; bases outside the gene matches: 8. Taken from cysteine to phenylalanine, the CDR3 has 15 residues. The entry retains the CDR3 DNA only, 45 bases that are in frame from base 1. The germline V gene yields SNHLY for CDR1 and FYNNEI for CDR2. Study-level results and caveats: Clinical and demographic metadata were provided uncurated, with the amount varying by source and participant.

Sample: peripheral blood. The chain employs TRBV2 and TRBJ2-7; 9 bases in the junction line up with TRBD2. The sequence was collected from a man in his fifties with active or convalescent COVID-19. The CDR3 protein is CASSASSGVWYEQYF. The DNA is as follows: TGTGCCAGCAGTGCCTCTAGCGGGGTCTGGTACGAGCAGTACTTC.